This T cell receptor beta chain was documented in a study of vaccination and CD4 T cells after COVID-19. Study context: Convalescent donors were composed of six males and four females, of whom two were Hispanic. At a median around 100 days (range 35 to 161) after diagnosis, post-COVID samples were drawn.

Of note for this clonotype: Its antigen remains unidentified.

With the Oncomine TCR Beta short-read assay, DNA from cultured CD4+ T cells was sequenced. MiXCR was run by TCRdb on the PCR reads, yielding one entry per CDR3 protein. The data show fewer than 12,000 distinct CDR3 sequences, 45% to 60% seen once. As to treatment: approximately 11-day PBMC culture with coronavirus spike peptide pools or control peptides (ViraFEST assay). The V end lost 5 bases, the J end lost 6 bases, and 11 bases lay between the germline ends. CDR1 and CDR2 from the germline V gene are SGHVS and FQNEAQ. The CDR3 contains 13 residues. The V gene is TRBV7-8, the J gene TRBJ1-5; D possibly corresponds to TRBD1 (5 bases). This sequence was found in a human donor who had recovered from COVID-19. Source material: CD4+ T cells from blood, cultured in vitro. CDR3 sequence reads: CASSPPGRQPQHF. The CDR3 DNA is TGTGCCAGCAGCCCACCGGGACGTCAGCCCCAGCATTTT.